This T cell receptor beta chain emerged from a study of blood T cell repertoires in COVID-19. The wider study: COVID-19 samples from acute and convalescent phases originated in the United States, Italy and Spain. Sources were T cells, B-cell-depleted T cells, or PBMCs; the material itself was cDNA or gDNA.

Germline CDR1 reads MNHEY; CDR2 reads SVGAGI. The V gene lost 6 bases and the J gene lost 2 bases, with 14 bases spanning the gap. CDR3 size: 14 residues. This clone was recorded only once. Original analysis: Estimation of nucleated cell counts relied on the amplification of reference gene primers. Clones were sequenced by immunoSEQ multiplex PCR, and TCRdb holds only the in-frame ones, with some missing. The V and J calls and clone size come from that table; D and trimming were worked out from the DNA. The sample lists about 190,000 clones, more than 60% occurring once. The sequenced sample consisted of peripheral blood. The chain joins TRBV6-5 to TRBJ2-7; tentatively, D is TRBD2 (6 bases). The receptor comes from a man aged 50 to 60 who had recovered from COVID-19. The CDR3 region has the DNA TGTGCCAGCAGGGTGGGGAGGAGAGCCTACGAGCAGTACTTC. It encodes CASRVGRRAYEQYF.